This T cell receptor beta chain comes out of a study of cytomegalovirus exposure and HLA in healthy donors. Turning to this clone: Its antigen remains unknown.

Study-level results: Association of 17,000 or so TCR beta sequences with HLA alleles was found at 0.05 false discovery rate in a later analysis.

In the PCR, 60 Vbeta and 13 Jbeta primers were used. The table came from immunoSEQ multiplex PCR; TCRdb's copy has only in-frame clones and leaves some out. Seen here are fewer than 70,000 clones, around 73% observed once, and the top ten hold approximately 5.5%. Germline values: CDR1 LNHDA, CDR2 SQIVND (reference sequence). The CDR3 extends over 17 amino acids. V was trimmed by 4 bases and J by 2 bases, leaving 17 bases between them. This TCR was sampled from a man between 45 and 60 years old in good health and CMV-seronegative. This chain joins TRBV19 and TRBJ2-2, with D possibly TRBD1 on 5 matching bases. Source material: PBMCs. CDR3 sequence: CASSTSIWGRNTGELFF. The CDR3 bases are TGTGCCAGTAGTACCTCCATTTGGGGCAGAAACACCGGGGAGCTGTTTTTT.